One sample yielded the 10 T cell receptor beta chains listed below, sequenced in a study of post-analysis software for immune sequencing data. Study-level points and caveats: TRBV5-6, TRBV5-1 and TRBV20-1 were among four to six TRBV segments more frequent in patients than controls.

The TCR beta cDNA libraries carried unique molecular identifiers. TCRdb re-called the PCR reads with MiXCR, one entry per CDR3 protein. The data show 700,000 to 900,000 distinct CDR3 sequences, 46% seen once. Their antigens remain unidentified. Sequencing was done on a sample of blood. The receptors come from a girl under 18 with multiple sclerosis.

This clonotype was found a few times. J is TRBJ2-6 and V is TRBV10-2; no definite D call. V shed 7 bases and J shed 0 bases, with 7 bases lying between them. CDR3 length: 14 amino acids. Germline CDR1 and CDR2: WSHSY and SAAADI. This CDR3 reads CASTWGSGANVLTF. The DNA for the CDR3 is TGCGCCAGCACCTGGGGCTCTGGGGCCAACGTCCTGACTTTC.

The V call is TRBV6-2 or TRBV6-3, the J call TRBJ2-4, with 10 bases fitting TRBD2. The DNA end favors TRBJ2-7, so the J call may be wrong. The CDR3 is 13 residues long. Germline loops: CDR1 MNHEY, CDR2 SVGEGT. In DNA, the CDR3 is TGTGCCAGCAGGAGACTAGCGGGCTACGAGCAGTACTTC. It codes for CASRRLAGYEQYF.

The chain carries TRBV11-3 and TRBJ2-7; the D gene is possibly TRBD1 (6 bases). V was shortened by 5 bases and J by 2 bases, with 19 bases between the two germline ends. CDR1 SGHNT and CDR2 YENEEA come from the germline V gene. The CDR3 has 16 residues. The CDR3 reads CASSHPGHVIPYEQYF. The CDR3 DNA reads TGTGCCAGCAGCCACCCGGGACACGTAATCCCCTACGAGCAGTACTTC.

This clonotype has a handful of counts. V gene TRBV9 combines with J gene TRBJ2-6, with unresolved D. Between the trimmed V and J ends, which lost 0 bases and 2 bases, there was a span of 12 bases. The V gene's germline CDR1 is SGDLS and CDR2 YYNGEE. CDR3 length: 17 amino acids. CDR3 bases: TGTGCCAGCAGCGTAGATCCGGAAGGCACTGGGGCCAACGTCCTGACTTTC. Its translation: CASSVDPEGTGANVLTF.

Details on this clonotype: At one boundary the junction diverges from the germline segment, which might be a read error. The chain is built from TRBV20-1 and TRBJ1-1; perhaps TRBD1 as D (5 bases). The CDR3 extends over 10 amino acids. The germline gives CDR1 DFQATT, CDR2 SNEGSKA (reference sequence). CDR3 region: CSAGDSEAFF. In DNA, the CDR3 is TGCAGTGCTGGAGACAGTGAAGCTTTCTTT.

The chain joins TRBV4-3 to TRBJ1-4, with D possibly being TRBD1 (5 bases). This CDR3 is 15 amino acids long. Trimming removed 0 bases from V and 8 bases from J, with 13 bases in between. Germline CDR1 reads LGHNA; CDR2 reads YSLEER. CDR3 sequence reads: CASSQDLGRGEKLFF. CDR3 sequence (DNA): TGCGCCAGCAGCCAAGATTTGGGACGGGGGGAAAAACTGTTTTTT.

V usage is TRBV20-1 and J usage is TRBJ1-5; TRBD1 is a possible D gene (5 bases). The CDR3 spans 14 residues. Germline lookup yields CDR1 DFQATT and CDR2 SNEGSKA (reference sequence). The V end lost 3 bases, the J end lost 8 bases, and 17 bases lay between the germline ends. The CDR3 spells CSASLDGGEEPQHF. In DNA form, the CDR3 reads TGCAGTGCTAGTCTGGACGGAGGGGAGGAGCCCCAGCATTTT.

V usage is TRBV12-3 or TRBV12-4 and J usage is TRBJ1-1; D is uncertain. The length of the CDR3 is 13 residues. The V end was cut by 3 bases, the J end by 3 bases, with 8 bases between. The CDR3 DNA sequence: TGTGCCAGCAGTTTGAGAGAACACACTGAAGCTTTCTTT. Its protein is CASSLREHTEAFF.

The chain uses TRBV20-1 and TRBJ2-1, with D perhaps TRBD2 (6 bases). Germline CDR1 and CDR2: DFQATT and SNEGSKA (reference sequence). The V end lost 0 bases, the J end lost 6 bases, and 12 bases lay between the germline ends. The CDR3 is 14 residues long. In nucleotides, the CDR3 is TGCAGTGCTAGAGATTTGCGGGGTGGCAATGAGCAGTTCTTC. Protein product: CSARDLRGGNEQFF.

The chain joins TRBV20-1 to TRBJ1-2; D is unresolved. With 3 bases removed from V and 3 bases from J, the gap between germline ends came to 11 bases. Per the germline V gene, CDR1 is DFQATT and CDR2 is SNEGSKA (reference sequence). There are 13 residues in the CDR3. In nucleotides, the CDR3 is TGCAGTGCTAGGGGGAGTGCGGACTATGGCTACACCTTC. This sequence encodes CSARGSADYGYTF.